This note documents a single TCR beta chain sequence. Healthy individuals who donated bone marrow served as the donors. This entry comes from a study of cytomegalovirus exposure and HLA in healthy donors. Study information: Most genotyped donors, 81% of around 370, had Caucasian-associated genetic ancestry.

The study ran its PCR with 60 Vbeta and 13 Jbeta primers. TCRdb keeps only in-frame clones here, not all; method: immunoSEQ multiplex PCR. The profile shows about 140,000 clones, around 86% of them singletons. Sequences were obtained from PBMCs. The receptor was derived from a woman in her thirties in good health and CMV-seronegative.

The CDR3 here is CASSFGGGVETQYF. CDR3 nucleotide sequence: TGTGCCAGCAGTTTCGGAGGGGGCGTTGAGACCCAGTACTTC. The chain has TRBV27 and TRBJ2-5; D may be TRBD1 (7 bases). CDR1 MNHEY and CDR2 SMNVEV come from the germline V gene (reference sequence). V lost 3 bases and J lost 5, with 13 bases in between. CDR3 length: 14 amino acids.